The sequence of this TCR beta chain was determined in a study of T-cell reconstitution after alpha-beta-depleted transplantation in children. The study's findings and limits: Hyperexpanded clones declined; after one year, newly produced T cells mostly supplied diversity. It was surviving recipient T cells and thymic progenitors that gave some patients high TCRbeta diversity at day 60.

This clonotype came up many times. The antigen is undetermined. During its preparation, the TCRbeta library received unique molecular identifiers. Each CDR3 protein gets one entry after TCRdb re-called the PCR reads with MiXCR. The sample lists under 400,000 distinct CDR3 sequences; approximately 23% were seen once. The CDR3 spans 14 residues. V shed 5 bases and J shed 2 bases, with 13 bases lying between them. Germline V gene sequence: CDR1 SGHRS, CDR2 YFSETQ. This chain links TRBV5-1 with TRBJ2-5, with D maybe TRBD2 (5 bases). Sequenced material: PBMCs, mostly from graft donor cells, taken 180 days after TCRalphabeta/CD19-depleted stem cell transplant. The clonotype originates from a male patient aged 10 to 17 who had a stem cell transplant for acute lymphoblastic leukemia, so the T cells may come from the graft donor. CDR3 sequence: CASRAATLQETQYF. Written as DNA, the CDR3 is TGCGCCAGCAGAGCGGCCACCCTTCAAGAGACCCAGTACTTC.